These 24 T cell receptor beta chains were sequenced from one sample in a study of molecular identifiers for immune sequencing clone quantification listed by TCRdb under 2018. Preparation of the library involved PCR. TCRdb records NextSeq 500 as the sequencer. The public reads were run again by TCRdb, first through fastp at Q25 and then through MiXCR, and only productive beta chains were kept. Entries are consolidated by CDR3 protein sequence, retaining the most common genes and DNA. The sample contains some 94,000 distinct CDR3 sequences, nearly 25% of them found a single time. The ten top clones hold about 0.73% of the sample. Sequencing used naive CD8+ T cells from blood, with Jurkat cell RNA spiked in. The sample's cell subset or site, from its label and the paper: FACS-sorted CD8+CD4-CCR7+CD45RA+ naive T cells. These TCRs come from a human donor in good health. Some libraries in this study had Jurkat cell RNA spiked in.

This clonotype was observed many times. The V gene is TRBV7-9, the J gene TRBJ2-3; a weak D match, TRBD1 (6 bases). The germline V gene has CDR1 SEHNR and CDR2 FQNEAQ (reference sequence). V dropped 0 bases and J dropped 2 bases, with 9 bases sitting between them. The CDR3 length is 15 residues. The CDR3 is CASSLAGAFTDTQYF. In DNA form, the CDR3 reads TGTGCCAGCAGCTTAGCGGGGGCCTTCACAGATACGCAGTATTTT.

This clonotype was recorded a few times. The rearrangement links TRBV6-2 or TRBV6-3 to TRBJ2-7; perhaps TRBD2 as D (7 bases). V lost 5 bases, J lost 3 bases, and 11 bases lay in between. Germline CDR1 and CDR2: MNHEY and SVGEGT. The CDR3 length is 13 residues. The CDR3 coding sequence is TGTGCCAGCAGTGGGGGGGCGATCTACGAGCAGTACTTC. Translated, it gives CASSGGAIYEQYF.

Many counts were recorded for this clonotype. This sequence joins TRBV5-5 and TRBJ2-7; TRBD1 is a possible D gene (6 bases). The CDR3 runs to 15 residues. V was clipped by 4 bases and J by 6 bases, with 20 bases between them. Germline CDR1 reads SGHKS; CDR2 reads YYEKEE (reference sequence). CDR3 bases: TGTGCCAGCAGCCAACCCGACAGGCCGTTGGGCGAGCAGTACTTC. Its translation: CASSQPDRPLGEQYF.

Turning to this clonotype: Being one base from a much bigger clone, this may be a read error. The CDR3 reads CASSQDRARRGYEQYF. CDR3 DNA sequence: TGCGCCAGCAGCCAAGATAGGGCGAGACGGGGTTACGAGCAGTACTTC. V is TRBV4-3 and J is TRBJ2-7, with a weak D call TRBD2 (5 bases). The germline V gene has CDR1 LGHNA and CDR2 YSLEER. V was clipped by 0 bases and J by 4 bases, with 16 bases between them. CDR3 size: 16 residues.

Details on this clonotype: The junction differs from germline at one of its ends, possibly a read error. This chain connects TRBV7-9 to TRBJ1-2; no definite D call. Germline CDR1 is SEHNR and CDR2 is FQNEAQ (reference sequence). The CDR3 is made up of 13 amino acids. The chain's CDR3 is CAISQVTGYGYTF. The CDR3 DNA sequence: TGTGCCATCAGCCAAGTGACGGGCTATGGCTACACCTTC.

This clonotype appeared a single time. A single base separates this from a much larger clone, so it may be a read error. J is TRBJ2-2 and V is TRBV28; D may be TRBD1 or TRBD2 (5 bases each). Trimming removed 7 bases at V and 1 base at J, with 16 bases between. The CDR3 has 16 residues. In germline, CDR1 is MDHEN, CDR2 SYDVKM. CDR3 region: CASTSSPGRNTGELFF. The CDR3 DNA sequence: TGTGCCAGCACCTCATCCCCGGGACGGAACACCGGGGAGCTGTTTTTT.

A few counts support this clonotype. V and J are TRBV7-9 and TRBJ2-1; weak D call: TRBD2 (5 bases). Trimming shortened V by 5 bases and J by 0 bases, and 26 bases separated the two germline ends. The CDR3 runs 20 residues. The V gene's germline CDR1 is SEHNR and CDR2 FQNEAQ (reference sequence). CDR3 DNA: TGTGCCAGCAGCCCCAACGAGGCAGCGGACCTTAGGAGCTCCTACAATGAGCAGTTCTTC. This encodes CASSPNEAADLRSSYNEQFF.

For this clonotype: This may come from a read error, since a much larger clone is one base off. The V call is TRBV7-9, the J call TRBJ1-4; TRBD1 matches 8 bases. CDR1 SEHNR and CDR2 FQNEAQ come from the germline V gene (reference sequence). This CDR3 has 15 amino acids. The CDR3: CASGLSTGAIEKLFF. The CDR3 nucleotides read TGTGCCAGCGGCTTATCGACAGGGGCGATTGAAAAACTGTTTTTT.

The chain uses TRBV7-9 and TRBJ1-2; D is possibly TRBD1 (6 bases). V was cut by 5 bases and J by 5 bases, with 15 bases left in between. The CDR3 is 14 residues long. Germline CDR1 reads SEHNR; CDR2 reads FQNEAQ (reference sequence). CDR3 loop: CASSPSYGQYGYTF. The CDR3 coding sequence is TGTGCCAGCAGCCCCTCCTATGGACAGTATGGCTACACCTTC.

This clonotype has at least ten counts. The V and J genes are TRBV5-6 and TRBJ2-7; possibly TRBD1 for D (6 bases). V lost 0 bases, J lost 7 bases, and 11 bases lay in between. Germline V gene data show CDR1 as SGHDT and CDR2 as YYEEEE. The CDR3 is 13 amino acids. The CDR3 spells CASSLGPGVEQYF. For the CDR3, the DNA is TGTGCCAGCAGCTTGGGCCCAGGGGTGGAGCAGTACTTC.

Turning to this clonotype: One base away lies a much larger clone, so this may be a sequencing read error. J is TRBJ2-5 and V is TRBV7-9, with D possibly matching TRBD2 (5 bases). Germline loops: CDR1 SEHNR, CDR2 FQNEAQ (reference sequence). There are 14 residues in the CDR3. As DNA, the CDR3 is TGTGCCAGCAGCCTCAGCGGATTCCAAGAGAGCCAGTACTTC. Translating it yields CASSLSGFQESQYF.

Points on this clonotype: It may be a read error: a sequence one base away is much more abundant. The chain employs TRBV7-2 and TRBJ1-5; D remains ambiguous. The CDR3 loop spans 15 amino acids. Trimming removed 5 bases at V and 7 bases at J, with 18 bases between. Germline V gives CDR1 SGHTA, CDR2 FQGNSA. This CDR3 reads CASSPTLGSRQPQHF. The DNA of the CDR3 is TGTGCCAGCAGCCCTACTTTGGGTAGTCGGCAGCCCCAGCATTTT. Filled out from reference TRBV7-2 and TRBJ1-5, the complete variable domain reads GAGVSQSPSNKVTEKGKDVELRCDPISGHTALYWYRQSLGQGLEFLIYFQGNSAPDKSGLPSDRFSAERTGGSVSTLTIQRTQQEDSAVYLCASSPTLGSRQPQHFGDGTRLSIL.

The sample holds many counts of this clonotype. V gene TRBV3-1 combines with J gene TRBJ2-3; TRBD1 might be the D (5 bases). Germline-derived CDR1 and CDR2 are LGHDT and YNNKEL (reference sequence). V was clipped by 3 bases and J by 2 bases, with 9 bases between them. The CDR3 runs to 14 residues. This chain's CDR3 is CASSQGRVTDTQYF. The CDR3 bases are TGTGCCAGCAGCCAGGGCAGGGTCACAGATACGCAGTATTTT.

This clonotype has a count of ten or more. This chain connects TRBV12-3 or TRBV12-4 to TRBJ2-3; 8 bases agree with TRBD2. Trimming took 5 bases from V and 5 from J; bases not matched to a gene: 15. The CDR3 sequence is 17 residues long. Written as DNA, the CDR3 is TGTGCCAGCAGTCTGCTGGGAGTAGCGGCGGGGGGAGATACGCAGTATTTT. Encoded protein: CASSLLGVAAGGDTQYF.

CDR3 DNA sequence: TGTGCCAGCAGCGTAGCGGGGGTGAGCTCCTACGAGCAGTACTTC. Translation gives CASSVAGVSSYEQYF. This rearrangement joins TRBV9 to TRBJ2-7, with D perhaps TRBD2 (6 bases). Germline V gene sequence: CDR1 SGDLS, CDR2 YYNGEE. Trimming shortened V by 0 bases and J by 0 bases, and 10 bases separated the two germline ends. CDR3 length: 15 amino acids.

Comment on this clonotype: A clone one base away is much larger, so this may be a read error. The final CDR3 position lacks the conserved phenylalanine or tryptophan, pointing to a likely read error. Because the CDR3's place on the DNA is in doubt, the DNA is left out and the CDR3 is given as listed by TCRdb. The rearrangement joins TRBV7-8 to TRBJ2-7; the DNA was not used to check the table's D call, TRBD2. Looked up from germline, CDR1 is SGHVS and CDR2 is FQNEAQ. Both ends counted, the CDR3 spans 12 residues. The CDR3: CASSLGADGAYL.

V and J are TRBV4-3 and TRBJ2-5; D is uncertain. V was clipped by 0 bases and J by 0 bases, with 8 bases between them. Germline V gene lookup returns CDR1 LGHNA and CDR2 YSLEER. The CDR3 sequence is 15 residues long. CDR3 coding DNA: TGCGCCAGCAGCCAAGATTACGTCGACCAAGAGACCCAGTACTTC. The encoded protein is CASSQDYVDQETQYF.

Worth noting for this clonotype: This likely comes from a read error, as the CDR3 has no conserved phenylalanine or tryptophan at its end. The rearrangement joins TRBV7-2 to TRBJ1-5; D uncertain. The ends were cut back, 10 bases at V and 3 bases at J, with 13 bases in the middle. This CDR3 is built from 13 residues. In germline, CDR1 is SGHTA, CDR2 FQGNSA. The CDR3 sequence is CATSVWPNQPQHS. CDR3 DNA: TGTGCCACCTCAGTTTGGCCCAATCAGCCCCAGCATTCT.

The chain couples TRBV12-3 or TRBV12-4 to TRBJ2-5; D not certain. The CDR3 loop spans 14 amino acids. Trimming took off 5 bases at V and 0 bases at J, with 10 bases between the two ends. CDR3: CASSAGLYQETQYF. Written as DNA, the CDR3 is TGTGCCAGCAGTGCCGGTCTGTACCAAGAGACCCAGTACTTC.

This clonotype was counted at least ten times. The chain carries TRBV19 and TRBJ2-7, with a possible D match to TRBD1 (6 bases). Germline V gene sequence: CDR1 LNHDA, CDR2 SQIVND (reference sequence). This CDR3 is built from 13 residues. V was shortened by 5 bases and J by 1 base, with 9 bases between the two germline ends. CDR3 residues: CASSAQGSYEQYF. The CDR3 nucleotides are TGTGCCAGTAGTGCACAGGGTTCCTACGAGCAGTACTTC.

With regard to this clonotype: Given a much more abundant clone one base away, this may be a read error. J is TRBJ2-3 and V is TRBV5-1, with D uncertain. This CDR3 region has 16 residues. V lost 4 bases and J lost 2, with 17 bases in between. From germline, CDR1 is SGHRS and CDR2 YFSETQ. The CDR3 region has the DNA TGCGCCAGCAGCACCAGGCCGCTAAGGTCCACAGATACGCAGTATTTT. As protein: CASSTRPLRSTDTQYF.

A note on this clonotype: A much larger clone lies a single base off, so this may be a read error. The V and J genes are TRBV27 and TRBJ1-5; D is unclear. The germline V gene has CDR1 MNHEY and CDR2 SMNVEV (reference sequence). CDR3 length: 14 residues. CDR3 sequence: CTSSLNGFWQPQHF. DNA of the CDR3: TGTACCAGCAGTTTGAACGGTTTTTGGCAGCCCCAGCATTTT.

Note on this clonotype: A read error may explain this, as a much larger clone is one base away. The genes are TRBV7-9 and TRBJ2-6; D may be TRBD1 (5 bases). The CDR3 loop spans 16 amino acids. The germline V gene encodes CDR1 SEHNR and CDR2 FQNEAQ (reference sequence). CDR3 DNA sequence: TGTGCCAGCAGGTCCTCTGTTAGCTCTGGGGCCAGCGTCCTGACTTTC. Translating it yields CASRSSVSSGASVLTF.

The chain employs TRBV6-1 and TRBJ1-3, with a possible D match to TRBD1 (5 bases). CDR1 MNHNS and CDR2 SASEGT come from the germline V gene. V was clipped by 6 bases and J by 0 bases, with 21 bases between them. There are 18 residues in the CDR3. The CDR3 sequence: CASRRPRDAGPSGNTIYF. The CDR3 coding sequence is TGTGCCAGCAGGAGACCCCGGGACGCGGGCCCCTCTGGAAACACCATATATTTT.